A single sample is the source of the 30 T cell receptor beta chains below, sequenced in a study of blood T cell repertoires in COVID-19. Sequencing was performed with immunoSEQ multiplex PCR; in TCRdb, only in-frame clones are kept and a portion is missing. The sample yields fewer than 300,000 clones, 88% seen once. What was sequenced was peripheral blood. These TCRs come from a man in his 60s who had recovered from COVID-19.

The V gene is TRBV5-1, the J gene TRBJ2-1; 10 bases fit TRBD2. Germline V gene lookup returns CDR1 SGHRS and CDR2 YFSETQ. The CDR3 extends over 14 amino acids. The trim removed 4 bases at V and 9 bases at J, leaving 7 bases unmatched. The CDR3 here is CASSRGTSEGEQFF. The CDR3 DNA reads TGCGCCAGCAGCCGGGGGACTAGCGAAGGTGAGCAGTTCTTC.

The chain has TRBV5-1 and TRBJ1-2, with 7 bases fitting TRBD1. The germline V gene has CDR1 SGHRS and CDR2 YFSETQ. V trimming: 3 bases; J trimming: 6 bases; junction bases outside the gene matches: 5. The CDR3 totals 13 residues. The CDR3 DNA sequence: TGCGCCAGCAGCTGGCAGGGGGAGGATGGCTACACCTTC. This gives the protein CASSWQGEDGYTF.

This CDR3 reads CASLGTSGPNTGELFF. The DNA of the CDR3 is TGCGCCAGCTTAGGGACTAGCGGACCGAACACCGGGGAGCTGTTTTTT. The V and J genes are TRBV5-1 and TRBJ2-2; 11 positions match TRBD2. This CDR3 contains 16 residues. V trimming: 7 bases; J trimming: 0 bases; junction bases outside the gene matches: 5. Per the germline V gene, CDR1 is SGHRS and CDR2 is YFSETQ.

The chain links TRBV5-1 to TRBJ2-5, with 8 bases identical to TRBD1. J gave up 5 bases and V 4 bases, and 4 bases lay outside the gene matches. CDR1 is SGHRS, CDR2 YFSETQ, per germline. The CDR3 sequence is 13 residues long. Here the CDR3 DNA reads TGCGCCAGCAGCCTGGACAGGGTGGAGACCCAGTACTTC. Translating gives CASSLDRVETQYF.

The V and J genes are TRBV5-1 and TRBJ2-6; 9 bases map to TRBD2. Germline V CDR1 and CDR2: SGHRS, YFSETQ. Germline trimming cut 2 bases from V and 0 bases from J; bases unmatched to any gene: 6. This CDR3 has 18 amino acids. The CDR3 DNA sequence: TGCGCCAGCAGCTTTCCTAGCGGGGCCCCCTCTGGGGCCAACGTCCTGACTTTC. Its protein is CASSFPSGAPSGANVLTF.

The chain combines TRBV29-1 with TRBJ2-7; tentative D call: TRBD1 (6 bases). Germline values: CDR1 SQVTM, CDR2 ANQGSEA. The CDR3 loop spans 14 amino acids. The V end lost 5 bases, the J end lost 0 bases, and 14 bases lay between the germline ends. CDR3 sequence reads: CSVSRTASSYEQYF. CDR3 bases: TGCAGCGTTTCTCGGACAGCAAGCTCCTACGAGCAGTACTTC.

The rearrangement joins TRBV7-3 to TRBJ2-7, with a possible D match to TRBD2 (7 bases). This CDR3 has 16 amino acids. Germline CDR1 reads SGHTA; CDR2 reads FQGTGA. Trimming shortened V by 5 bases and J by 6 bases, and 23 bases separated the two germline ends. CDR3 in DNA: TGTGCCAGCAGCGCATATGGGCGGGGGCTCGGTGGCGAGCAGTACTTC. Its translation is CASSAYGRGLGGEQYF. Using reference TRBV7-3 and TRBJ2-7 for the parts outside the CDR3, the full variable domain is GAGVSQTPSNKVTEKGKYVELRCDPISGHTALYWYRQSLGQGPEFLIYFQGTGAADDSGLPNDRFFAVRPEGSVSTLKIQRTERGDSAVYLCASSAYGRGLGGEQYFGPGTRLTVT.

The CDR3 loop reads CPPSRPGGAYNEQFF. The CDR3 DNA is TGCCCCCCCAGCCGGCCCGGGGGGGCCTACAATGAGCAGTTCTTC. The chain is built from TRBV4-1 and TRBJ2-1; TRBD2 matches at 8 bases. In germline, CDR1 is MGHRA, CDR2 YSYEKL. The CDR3 covers 15 residues.

This clone came up once. The V gene is TRBV5-1, the J gene TRBJ2-3; D unclear. The CDR3 is made up of 13 amino acids. Germline CDR1 SGHRS, CDR2 YFSETQ. Trimming shortened V by 3 bases and J by 5 bases, and 10 bases separated the two germline ends. The CDR3 loop is CASSYQIRDTQYF. The CDR3 region has the DNA TGCGCCAGCAGCTACCAGATCCGAGATACGCAGTATTTT.

The chain carries TRBV7-2 and TRBJ1-2; D may be TRBD1 (6 bases). Trimming removed 2 bases from V and 7 bases from J, with 11 bases in between. Germline V lookup: CDR1 SGHTA, CDR2 FQGNSA. The CDR3 spans 13 residues. CDR3 loop: CASSLRQDRGYTF. As DNA, the CDR3 is TGTGCCAGCAGCTTAAGACAGGATCGTGGCTACACCTTC.

J is TRBJ2-4 and V is TRBV5-3; D may be TRBD1 (6 bases). TRBV5-3 is designated an ORF whose function remains uncertain. The CDR3 length is 19 residues. V lost 0 bases, J lost 2 bases, and 21 bases lay in between. The CDR3 region is CARSLAYREKKGTKNIQYF. The DNA for the CDR3 is TGTGCCAGAAGCTTGGCTTACAGGGAGAAAAAGGGGACCAAAAACATTCAGTACTTC.

This sequence joins TRBV19 and TRBJ2-2, with 9 bases that match TRBD1. CDR3 length: 16 amino acids. V lost 4 bases and J lost 7; bases outside the gene matches: 10. Germline V gene sequence: CDR1 LNHDA, CDR2 SQIVND (reference sequence). This CDR3 is CASSTSRTGANGELFF. CDR3 DNA: TGTGCCAGTAGTACCTCGAGGACAGGGGCGAACGGGGAGCTGTTTTTT.

This clone turned up a few times. The chain is built from TRBV5-4 and TRBJ1-1; 8 bases map to TRBD1. CDR3 size: 12 residues. V dropped 6 bases and J dropped 9; count of bases not matched to a gene: 7. Germline CDR1 SGHNT, CDR2 YYREEE (reference sequence). CDR3 coding DNA: TGTGCCAGCAACCGGGACAGGACCAAAGCTTTCTTT. The encoded protein is CASNRDRTKAFF.

This chain joins TRBV12-3 or TRBV12-4 and TRBJ2-7; perhaps TRBD2 as D (5 bases). Trimming cost V 5 bases and J 2 bases, with 10 bases left between them. The length of the CDR3 is 13 residues. CDR3 coding DNA: TGTGCCAGCAGTCCCGGGATTACCTACGAGCAGTACTTC. This gives the protein CASSPGITYEQYF.

This chain's CDR3 is CASSLGFWASGGNSTDTQYF. DNA of the CDR3: TGTGCCAGCAGCTTGGGTTTTTGGGCTAGCGGGGGAAATAGCACAGATACGCAGTATTTT. The gene calls are TRBV5-4 and TRBJ2-3, with 10 bases aligning to TRBD2. The CDR3 contains 20 residues. Germline V gene lookup returns CDR1 SGHNT and CDR2 YYREEE (reference sequence). J gave up 0 bases and V 0 bases, and 13 bases lay outside the gene matches.

The genes are TRBV6-6 and TRBJ1-6; no definite D call. The CDR3 sequence is 16 residues long. Germline V gene data show CDR1 as MNHNY and CDR2 as SVGAGI (reference sequence). The germline V and J ends were trimmed by 0 bases and 6 bases, with 12 bases remaining between them. CDR3: CASSYSRGPPNSPLHF. CDR3 nucleotides: TGTGCCAGCAGTTACTCTCGTGGCCCGCCTAATTCACCCCTCCACTTT.

V gene TRBV6-2 or TRBV6-3 combines with J gene TRBJ2-2; maybe TRBD1 (5 bases). V gave up 5 bases and J gave up 3 bases, with 19 bases separating them. The CDR3 totals 17 residues. The V gene's germline CDR1 is MNHEY and CDR2 SVGEGT. CDR3 protein: CASSTPLTGRDTGELFF. For the CDR3, the DNA is TGTGCCAGCAGTACCCCCCTAACGGGCAGGGACACCGGGGAGCTGTTTTTT.

The table lists this clone with a few counts. The chain joins TRBV19 to TRBJ1-1; a possible D gene is TRBD1 (6 bases). This CDR3 has 13 residues. From germline, CDR1 is LNHDA and CDR2 SQIVND (reference sequence). The V gene lost 9 bases and the J gene lost 0 bases, with 11 bases spanning the gap. The CDR3 bases are TGTGCCAGCACAGGGTGGATGAACACTGAAGCTTTCTTT. Translating it yields CASTGWMNTEAFF.

The CDR3 nucleotides read TGTGCCAGTAGTGCCGACAGGGTGGGAACAGATACGCAGTATTTT. This gives the protein CASSADRVGTDTQYF. The chain combines TRBV19 with TRBJ2-3; 7 positions agree with TRBD1. This CDR3 is built from 15 residues. CDR1 is LNHDA and CDR2 is SQIVND in the germline V gene (reference sequence). V dropped 5 bases and J dropped 3; count of bases not matched to a gene: 8.

V and J are TRBV12-5 and TRBJ1-5; D gene unclear. Germline loops: CDR1 LGHNT, CDR2 FRNRAP. V dropped 2 bases and J dropped 0 bases, with 8 bases sitting between them. This CDR3 has 15 residues. CDR3 region: CASGLTRVSNQPQHF. CDR3 in DNA: TGTGCTAGTGGTTTGACCCGGGTTAGCAATCAGCCCCAGCATTTT.

The rearrangement links TRBV5-6 to TRBJ2-7; no clear D. With 0 bases removed from V and 2 bases from J, the gap between germline ends came to 15 bases. The germline gives CDR1 SGHDT, CDR2 YYEEEE. The CDR3 sequence is 16 residues long. This CDR3 is CASSLGPGSIAYEQYF. CDR3 DNA sequence: TGTGCCAGCAGCTTGGGTCCAGGAAGCATCGCCTACGAGCAGTACTTC.

This rearrangement joins TRBV28 to TRBJ1-6, with a weak D call TRBD1 (6 bases). CDR3 length: 14 amino acids. V lost 6 bases, J lost 7 bases, and 13 bases lay in between. CDR1 and CDR2 from the germline V gene are MDHEN and SYDVKM. This chain's CDR3 is CASSRQEGNSPLHF. Written as DNA, the CDR3 is TGTGCCAGCAGCCGACAGGAAGGAAATTCACCCCTCCACTTT.

J is TRBJ2-5 and V is TRBV6-5; D is unresolved. Per germline, CDR1 MNHEY and CDR2 SVGAGI. The ends were cut back, 0 bases at V and 2 bases at J, with 13 bases in the middle. This CDR3 contains 16 residues. The CDR3 here is CASSYSPRSLQETQYF. The CDR3 nucleotides are TGTGCCAGCAGTTACTCTCCCCGAAGCTTACAAGAGACCCAGTACTTC.

CDR3 nucleotides: TGTGCTAGTGGCAGCACCACAGGGGGCGCTAGCTATGGCTACACCTTC. This translates into CASGSTTGGASYGYTF. J is TRBJ1-2 and V is TRBV12-5; 9 positions match TRBD1. Germline CDR1 reads LGHNT; CDR2 reads FRNRAP. The CDR3 has 16 amino acids. The trim removed 6 bases at V and 4 bases at J, leaving 12 bases unmatched. Together with reference TRBV12-5 and TRBJ1-2, the CDR3 gives the full variable domain: DARVTQTPRHKVTEMGQEVTMRCQPILGHNTVFWYRQTMMQGLELLAYFRNRAPLDDSGMPKDRFSAEMPDATLATLKIQPSEPRDSAVYFCASGSTTGGASYGYTFGSGTRLTVV.

The sample holds a few counts of this clone. This chain uses TRBV5-1 with TRBJ2-2, with TRBD2 identical over 7 bases. The germline gives CDR1 SGHRS, CDR2 YFSETQ. V was clipped by 3 bases and J by 8 bases; unmatched bases: 7. There are 14 residues in the CDR3. CDR3 coding DNA: TGCGCCAGCAGCTGGAGCGGGACTTCGGGGGAGCTGTTTTTT. Its protein is CASSWSGTSGELFF.

The genes are TRBV15 and TRBJ1-5; D is perhaps TRBD1 (5 bases). This CDR3 has 14 amino acids. Germline CDR1 reads LNHNV; CDR2 reads YYDKDF (reference sequence). V was trimmed by 2 bases and J by 3 bases, leaving 8 bases between them. CDR3 bases: TGTGCCACCAGCAGAACAGGCCTCAATCAGCCCCAGCATTTT. It codes for CATSRTGLNQPQHF.

The chain recombines TRBV7-9 with TRBJ2-7; TRBD1 matches at 11 bases. The CDR3 has 14 residues. The germline V gene encodes CDR1 SEHNR and CDR2 FQNEAQ (reference sequence). The trim removed 5 bases at V and 6 bases at J, leaving 6 bases unmatched. The chain's CDR3 is CASSVPGQGVEQYF. CDR3 DNA sequence: TGTGCCAGCAGCGTTCCGGGACAGGGGGTCGAGCAGTACTTC.

This chain uses TRBV30 with TRBJ2-3; TRBD2 matches at 9 bases. This CDR3 spans 15 amino acids. V lost 4 bases to trimming and J lost 5 bases; unmatched junction nucleotides: 10. Germline V lookup: CDR1 GTSNPN, CDR2 SVGIG (reference sequence). The CDR3 is CAWNYGGGAGDTQYF. CDR3 sequence (DNA): TGTGCCTGGAATTACGGCGGGGGGGCTGGAGATACGCAGTATTTT.

There are a few counts of this clone. The chain carries TRBV5-6 and TRBJ2-3; no firm D call. Trimming pared 4 bases from V and 3 bases from J, leaving 9 bases between. Germline CDR1 and CDR2: SGHDT and YYEEEE. The CDR3 sequence is 13 residues long. The CDR3 DNA is TGTGCCAGCAGCCCGCGGAGAACAGATACGCAGTATTTT. Its protein is CASSPRRTDTQYF.

The genes are TRBV18 and TRBJ1-6; D is possibly TRBD1 (6 bases). This CDR3 region has 15 residues. Germline V CDR1 and CDR2: KGHSH, LQKENI. Between the trimmed V and J ends, which lost 3 bases and 10 bases, there was a span of 16 bases. This CDR3 reads CASSPATGQKSPLHF. Here the CDR3 DNA reads TGTGCCAGCTCACCCGCTACAGGACAGAAATCACCCCTCCACTTT.